The 23 T cell receptor beta chains listed next were all sequenced from one sample in a study of CD8 T cells in ankylosing spondylitis. TCRdb independently ran MiXCR on the 5' RACE reads; one entry per CDR3 protein. The sample has about 400,000 distinct CDR3 sequences, around 20% seen once; the top ten hold about an eighth. Sequenced input: blood, either unsorted or a sorted T cell fraction (not recorded which). The receptors were sampled from a male donor with ankylosing spondylitis or in good health (not recorded which).

The chain joins TRBV11-1 to TRBJ1-1, with a weak D call TRBD1 (6 bases). This CDR3 comprises 18 residues. V shed 5 bases and J shed 2 bases, with 24 bases lying between them. Per germline, CDR1 SGHAT and CDR2 FQDESV (reference sequence). DNA for the CDR3: TGTGCCAGCAGCCCCCCAGGGCGGGGGGCGTTTTTAAACACTGAAGCTTTCTTT. It is translated as CASSPPGRGAFLNTEAFF.

V gene TRBV7-9 combines with J gene TRBJ2-3; D might be TRBD2 (6 bases). Germline CDR1 reads SEHNR; CDR2 reads FQNEAQ (reference sequence). The CDR3 covers 16 residues. V was shortened by 1 base and J by 4 bases, with 15 bases between the two germline ends. The CDR3 loop reads CASSLVRDSPADTQYF. The DNA of the CDR3 is TGTGCCAGCAGCTTAGTCCGGGACTCCCCCGCAGATACGCAGTATTTT.

This clonotype was recorded a few times. V is TRBV30 and J is TRBJ2-7; unclear D gene. This CDR3 comprises 13 residues. V lost 3 bases to trimming and J lost 3 bases, with 12 bases between them. Germline assignment: CDR1 GTSNPN and CDR2 SVGIG (reference sequence). This CDR3 is CAWRIQSGYEQYF. In DNA form, the CDR3 reads TGTGCCTGGAGGATCCAAAGTGGCTACGAGCAGTACTTC. The full variable domain, completed using reference TRBV30 and TRBJ2-7, is SQTIHQWPATLVQPVGSPLSLECTVEGTSNPNLYWYRQAAGRGLQLLFYSVGIGQISSEVPQNLSASRPQDRQFILSSKKLLLSDSGFYLCAWRIQSGYEQYFGPGTRLTVT.

The chain has TRBV7-9 and TRBJ2-7; D ambiguous. The CDR3 sequence is 13 residues long. Germline CDR1 reads SEHNR; CDR2 reads FQNEAQ (reference sequence). Trimming pared 9 bases from V and 3 bases from J, leaving 15 bases between. DNA of the CDR3: TGTGCCAGTAAGGGTGAAAGGGTCTACGAGCAGTACTTC. Translating it yields CASKGERVYEQYF.

V and J are TRBV30 and TRBJ2-7; TRBD1 matches at 9 bases. Germline-derived CDR1 and CDR2 are GTSNPN and SVGIG (reference sequence). V was clipped by 3 bases and J by 5 bases; unmatched bases: 14. The CDR3 extends over 16 amino acids. CDR3: CAWSGTGRGYGDEQYF. DNA for the CDR3: TGTGCCTGGAGCGGGACAGGGAGAGGGTATGGGGACGAGCAGTACTTC.

The chain has TRBV9 and TRBJ1-1; no definite D call. CDR3 size: 13 residues. The V and J ends lost 0 bases and 1 base respectively, with 4 bases between them. CDR1 SGDLS and CDR2 YYNGEE come from the germline V gene. The CDR3 DNA is TGTGCCAGCAGCGTAGCCCCGAACACTGAAGCTTTCTTT. Translation: CASSVAPNTEAFF.

V and J are TRBV5-1 and TRBJ2-1; the D is unclear. V dropped 3 bases and J dropped 9 bases, with 16 bases sitting between them. Germline CDR1 is SGHRS and CDR2 is YFSETQ. The CDR3 has 14 residues. This CDR3 reads CASSSDRLVFEQFF. The CDR3 DNA sequence: TGCGCCAGCAGCTCTGACCGTCTAGTATTTGAGCAGTTCTTC.

This clonotype was counted between two and nine times. The chain is built from TRBV6-5 and TRBJ2-4; D is possibly TRBD2 (6 bases). V was pared by 6 bases and J by 9 bases, with 12 bases between. The CDR3 has 12 residues. Germline CDR1 reads MNHEY; CDR2 reads SVGAGI. The CDR3 sequence: CASREGPGIQYF. CDR3 nucleotides: TGTGCCAGCAGGGAGGGGCCGGGCATTCAGTACTTC.

The chain links TRBV5-1 to TRBJ2-1, with D tentatively TRBD1 (6 bases). CDR1 is SGHRS, CDR2 YFSETQ, per germline. This CDR3 region has 14 residues. The V end lost 4 bases, the J end lost 4 bases, and 12 bases lay between the germline ends. The CDR3 loop reads CASSPTRGYNEQFF. CDR3 coding DNA: TGCGCCAGCAGCCCGACGAGGGGGTACAATGAGCAGTTCTTC. Filled out from reference TRBV5-1 and TRBJ2-1, the complete variable domain reads KAGVTQTPRYLIKTRGQQVTLSCSPISGHRSVSWYQQTPGQGLQFLFEYFSETQRNKGNFPGRFSGRQFSNSRSEMNVSTLELGDSALYLCASSPTRGYNEQFFGPGTRLTVL.

This clonotype was counted many times. The rearrangement uses TRBV12-3 or TRBV12-4 and TRBJ2-3, with D unclear. Trimming took 6 bases from V and 5 from J, leaving 9 bases between them. This CDR3 contains 12 residues. The CDR3 DNA reads as TGTGCCAGCAGCCACGGCGGAGATACGCAGTATTTT. It yields the protein CASSHGGDTQYF.

This clonotype was seen a few times. The rearrangement joins TRBV11-1 to TRBJ2-3, with 7 nucleotides matching TRBD1. Looked up from germline, CDR1 is SGHAT and CDR2 is FQDESV (reference sequence). V gave up 4 bases and J gave up 2 bases; unmatched junction bases: 15. CDR3 length: 18 residues. DNA for the CDR3: TGTGCCAGCAGCTCGACCTATTGGGACAGCCGTACCACAGATACGCAGTATTTT. It translates to CASSSTYWDSRTTDTQYF.

The table lists this clonotype with a few counts. This sequence joins TRBV12-3 or TRBV12-4 and TRBJ2-7; D not resolved. V was shortened by 7 bases and J by 4 bases, with 17 bases between the two germline ends. The CDR3 covers 14 residues. CDR3 loop: CASTPDEKLYEQYF. The CDR3 DNA reads TGTGCCAGCACCCCGGACGAAAAACTTTACGAGCAGTACTTC.

A few counts support this clonotype. This chain uses TRBV29-1 with TRBJ2-7; no clear D gene. The germline V gene has CDR1 SQVTM and CDR2 ANQGSEA. This CDR3 has 12 residues. V lost 7 bases and J lost 2, with 12 bases in between. The CDR3: CSAREQTYEQYF. CDR3 sequence (DNA): TGCAGCGCAAGGGAACAAACCTACGAGCAGTACTTC.

V usage is TRBV27 and J usage is TRBJ2-3; either TRBD1 or TRBD2 may fit D (6 bases each). Trimming removed 5 bases from V and 11 bases from J, with 20 bases in between. The germline V gene has CDR1 MNHEY and CDR2 SMNVEV (reference sequence). The CDR3 extends over 14 amino acids. CDR3 protein: CASSLRHPGAMQYF. The DNA for the CDR3 is TGTGCCAGCAGTCTACGTCATCCGGGGGCGATGCAGTATTTT.

The gene calls are TRBV7-9 and TRBJ2-7; possibly TRBD1 for D (6 bases). Trimming removed 5 bases from V and 3 bases from J, with 14 bases in between. This CDR3 spans 14 amino acids. CDR1 is SEHNR, CDR2 FQNEAQ, per germline (reference sequence). The chain's CDR3 is CASSHGQNRYEQYF. Written as DNA, the CDR3 is TGTGCCAGCAGCCACGGACAGAATCGCTACGAGCAGTACTTC.

In this sample, this clonotype turned up a few times. This rearrangement joins TRBV12-3 or TRBV12-4 to TRBJ2-3; D is unclear. V dropped 5 bases and J dropped 8 bases, with 11 bases sitting between them. The CDR3 is made up of 12 amino acids. CDR3 bases: TGTGCCAGCAGTCCGCCGATGGGTACGCAGTATTTT. It translates to CASSPPMGTQYF.

There are a few counts of this clonotype. This rearrangement joins TRBV5-5 to TRBJ2-5; D is ambiguous. The CDR3 consists of 14 residues. V lost 4 bases, J lost 5 bases, and 15 bases lay in between. Per the germline V gene, CDR1 is SGHKS and CDR2 is YYEKEE (reference sequence). CDR3 bases: TGTGCCAGCAGCGGAGAAAACGCGGAGGAGACCCAGTACTTC. It codes for CASSGENAEETQYF.

The V call is TRBV7-2, the J call TRBJ2-3, with TRBD2 matching 10 bases. V lost 3 bases to trimming and J lost 3 bases; unmatched junction nucleotides: 6. CDR1 is SGHTA, CDR2 FQGNSA, per germline. The CDR3 has 16 amino acids. In nucleotides, the CDR3 is TGTGCCAGCAGCTTTGGGCTAGCGGGGGTTACAGATACGCAGTATTTT. This gives the protein CASSFGLAGVTDTQYF.

The sample holds a few counts of this clonotype. This chain links TRBV6-1 with TRBJ1-6, with D perhaps matching TRBD1 (6 bases). There are 13 residues in the CDR3. V lost 4 bases to trimming and J lost 11 bases, with 12 bases between them. CDR1 and CDR2 from the germline V gene are MNHNS and SASEGT. The DNA of the CDR3 is TGTGCCAGCAGTGGGGGGGCTAACCCACCCCTCCACTTT. Amino acids: CASSGGANPPLHF.

V and J are TRBV28 and TRBJ1-1, with D perhaps TRBD1 (5 bases). CDR1 and CDR2 from the germline V gene are MDHEN and SYDVKM. The CDR3 runs to 17 residues. The V end lost 3 bases, the J end lost 0 bases, and 17 bases lay between the germline ends. The CDR3 loop reads CASSFRRWGPLNTEAFF. CDR3 in DNA: TGTGCCAGCAGTTTCCGGAGGTGGGGCCCCCTGAACACTGAAGCTTTCTTT.

The J gene is TRBJ2-2, the V gene TRBV12-3 or TRBV12-4, with 10 bases matching TRBD1. The CDR3 has 15 residues. Trimming cost V 5 bases and J 5 bases; bases outside gene matches: 5. In DNA form, the CDR3 reads TGTGCCAGCAGTCAGACAGGGGGCTTGACCGGGGAGCTGTTTTTT. Translated: CASSQTGGLTGELFF.

This clonotype was seen a few times. The chain uses TRBV9 and TRBJ2-3, with 9 bases matching TRBD2. The V gene's germline CDR1 is SGDLS and CDR2 YYNGEE. V was clipped by 0 bases and J by 8 bases; unmatched bases: 7. CDR3 length equals 15 residues. The CDR3 region has the DNA TGTGCCAGCAGCGTAGGTGGTAGCGGGGGAAGTACGCAGTATTTT. This translates into CASSVGGSGGSTQYF. The full variable domain, rest sourced from reference TRBV9 and TRBJ2-3, is DSGVTQTPKHLITATGQRVTLRCSPRSGDLSVYWYQQSLDQGLQFLIQYYNGEERAKGNILERFSAQQFPDLHSELNLSSLELGDSALYFCASSVGGSGGSTQYFGPGTRLTVL.

This chain uses TRBV27 with TRBJ2-7; D call uncertain. Germline V CDR1 and CDR2: MNHEY, SMNVEV (reference sequence). The CDR3 contains 15 residues. V gave up 4 bases and J gave up 0 bases, with 13 bases separating them. The CDR3 sequence is CASSYGPPSSYEQYF. The CDR3 nucleotides are TGTGCCAGCAGTTATGGACCACCAAGCTCCTACGAGCAGTACTTC.